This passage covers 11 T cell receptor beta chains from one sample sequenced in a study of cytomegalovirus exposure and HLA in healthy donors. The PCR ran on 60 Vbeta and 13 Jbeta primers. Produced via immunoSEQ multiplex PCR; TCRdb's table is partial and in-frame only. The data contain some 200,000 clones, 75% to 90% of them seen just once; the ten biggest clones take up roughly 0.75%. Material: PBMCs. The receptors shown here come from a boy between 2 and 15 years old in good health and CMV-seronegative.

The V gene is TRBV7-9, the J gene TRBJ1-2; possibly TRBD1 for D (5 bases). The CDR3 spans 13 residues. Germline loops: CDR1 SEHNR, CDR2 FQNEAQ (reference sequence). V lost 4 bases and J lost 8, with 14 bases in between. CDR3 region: CASSSGLSGGYTF. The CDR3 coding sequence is TGTGCCAGCAGCTCGGGACTTTCCGGGGGCTACACCTTC.

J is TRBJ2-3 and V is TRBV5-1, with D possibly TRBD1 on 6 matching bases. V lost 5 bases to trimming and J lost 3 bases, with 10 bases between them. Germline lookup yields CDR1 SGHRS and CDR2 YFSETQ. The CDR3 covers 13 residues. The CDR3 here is CASRPGETDTQYF. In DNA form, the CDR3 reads TGCGCCAGCAGGCCAGGGGAGACAGATACGCAGTATTTT.

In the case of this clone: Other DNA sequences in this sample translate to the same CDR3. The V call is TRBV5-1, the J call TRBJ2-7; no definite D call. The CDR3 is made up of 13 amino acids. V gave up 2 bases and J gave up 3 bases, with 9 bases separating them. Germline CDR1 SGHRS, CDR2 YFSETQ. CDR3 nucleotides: TGCGCCAGCAGCTTATCAGCGAGCTACGAGCAGTACTTC. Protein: CASSLSASYEQYF.

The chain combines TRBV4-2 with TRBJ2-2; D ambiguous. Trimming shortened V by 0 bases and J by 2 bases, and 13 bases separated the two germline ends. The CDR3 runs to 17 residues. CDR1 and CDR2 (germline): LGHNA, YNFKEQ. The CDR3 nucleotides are TGTGCCAGCAGCCAAGAAGTGGCTTGGCCAAACACCGGGGAGCTGTTTTTT. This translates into CASSQEVAWPNTGELFF.

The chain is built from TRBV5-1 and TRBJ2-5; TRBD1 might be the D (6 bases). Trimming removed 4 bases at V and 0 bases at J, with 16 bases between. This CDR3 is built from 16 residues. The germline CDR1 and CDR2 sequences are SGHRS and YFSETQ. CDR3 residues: CASSPHGTTNQETQYF. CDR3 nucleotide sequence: TGCGCCAGCAGCCCCCACGGGACAACTAACCAAGAGACCCAGTACTTC.

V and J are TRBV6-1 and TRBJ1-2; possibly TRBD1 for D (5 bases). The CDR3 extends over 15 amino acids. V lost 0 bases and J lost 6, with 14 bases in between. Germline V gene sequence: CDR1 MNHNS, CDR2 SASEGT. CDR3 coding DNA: TGTGCCAGCAGTGAAGCGGGGACTTTTCCCGATGGCTACACCTTC. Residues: CASSEAGTFPDGYTF.

The CDR3 sequence is CASSFTGGAEAFF. CDR3 DNA: TGCGCCAGCAGCTTCACCGGGGGGGCTGAAGCTTTCTTT. The chain links TRBV5-1 to TRBJ1-1, with D possibly being TRBD1 (5 bases). CDR3 length equals 13 residues. Germline V gives CDR1 SGHRS, CDR2 YFSETQ. Trimming stripped 2 bases from V and 6 bases from J, with 11 bases between.

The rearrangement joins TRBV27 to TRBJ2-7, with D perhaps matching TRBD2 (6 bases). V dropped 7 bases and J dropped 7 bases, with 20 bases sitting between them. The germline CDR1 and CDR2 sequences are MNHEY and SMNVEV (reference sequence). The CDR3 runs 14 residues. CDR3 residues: CASIPGGPGREQYF. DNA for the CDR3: TGTGCCAGCATTCCCGGGGGACCAGGTAGAGAGCAGTACTTC.

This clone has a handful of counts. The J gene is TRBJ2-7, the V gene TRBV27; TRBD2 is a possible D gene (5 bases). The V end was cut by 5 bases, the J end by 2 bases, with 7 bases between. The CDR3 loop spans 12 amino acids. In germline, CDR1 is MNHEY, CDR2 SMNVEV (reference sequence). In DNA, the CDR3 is TGTGCCAGCAGTCCCGGGACCTACGAGCAGTACTTC. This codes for CASSPGTYEQYF.

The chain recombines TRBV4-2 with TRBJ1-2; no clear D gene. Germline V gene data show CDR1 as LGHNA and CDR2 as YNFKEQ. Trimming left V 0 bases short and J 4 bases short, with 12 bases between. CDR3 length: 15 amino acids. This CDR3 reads CASSQERVSLYGYTF. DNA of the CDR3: TGTGCCAGCAGCCAAGAGAGGGTCTCCCTCTATGGCTACACCTTC.

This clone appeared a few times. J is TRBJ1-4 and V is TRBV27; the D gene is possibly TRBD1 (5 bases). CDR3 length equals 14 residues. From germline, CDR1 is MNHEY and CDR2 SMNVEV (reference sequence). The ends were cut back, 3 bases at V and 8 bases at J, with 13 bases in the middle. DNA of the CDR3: TGTGCCAGCAGTTTTGCAGGGCGGGGCGAAAAACTGTTTTTT. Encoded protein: CASSFAGRGEKLFF.